This section outlines one TCR beta chain sequence together with its context. The sample originates from a study of metastatic and nonmetastatic thyroid tumors. How the authors handled the data: Clinicopathological groups of papillary thyroid cancer showed CDR3 differences that were used to build a distant-metastasis classifier. TCRdb re-called clones via MiXCR from the PCR reads. These V and J calls originate from TCRdb's pipeline instead of the authors' own analysis. The sample shows about 62,000 clones, approximately 4% of them seen only once. Ahead of thyroid surgery, no patient had received treatment of any kind. Sequencing used blood. The source of this sequence is a female donor with papillary thyroid cancer or a benign thyroid nodule (not recorded which). Some clones in this sample may be carry-over from other donors' samples.

The CDR3: CASSDPGLVASVPYEQYF. Written as DNA, the CDR3 is TGTGCCAGCAGTGATCCTGGGTTAGTCGCTAGCGTCCCCTACGAGCAGTACTTC. The rearrangement uses TRBV6-4 and TRBJ2-7; TRBD2 might be the D (6 bases). CDR3 length: 18 amino acids. Trimming removed 3 bases from V and 2 bases from J, with 23 bases in between. CDR1 and CDR2 (germline): MRHNA, SNTAGT.